This TCR beta chain was recorded in a study of CD8 T cells in Susac syndrome (dated by TCRdb to between 2018 and 2021). Context from the whole study: Repertoire sequencing was used to test whether CD8+ T cell activation and differentiation in Susac syndrome was antigen driven. The clonality of the CD8+ T cell repertoire was compared across approximately 11 healthy donors, about 14 Susac syndrome patients and around 16 multiple sclerosis patients. General conclusions and limits of the study: The study acknowledged that relatively few individuals were included in the TCR sequencing and HLA analysis.

Reading the germline V gene (reference sequence) gives CDR1 SEHNR and CDR2 FQNEAQ. The CDR3 has 14 amino acids, counting the end cysteine and phenylalanine. Solely the CDR3 DNA is kept, with 42 bases framed from the first base. V is cut by 3 bases and J by 1 base, and the space between the germline ends is 9 bases. Points on this clonotype: Its antigen is not yet known. Base qualities are not provided; no much larger clone lies one nucleotide away.

RNA was extracted using the RNeasy kit, and about 0.5 to 1 microgram was reverse transcribed with random hexamers. The immunoSEQ multiplex PCR assay, covering 54 Vbeta and 13 Jbeta segments, was used to amplify TCR beta CDR3 regions. Bias from PCR amplification was corrected by using a synthetic template baseline for primer optimization and for computational correction. The authors' pipeline ran thus. Reads were annotated to V, D and J genes per IMGT and analyzed with immunoSEQ Analyzer, keeping only productive sequences. Clonality was calculated as one minus the Shannon entropy normalized by log2 of the number of productive unique sequences. Public and private clones were assessed among the 100 most prevalent clones of each patient and control. Clones were defined as Susac-specific if absent from the healthy and MS cohorts, from approximately 1,100 published viral clones and from other ImmuneACCESS disease sequences. TCRdb redid the processing of the public reads, applying fastp at Q25 and MiXCR, and retained in-frame beta chains. Rows matching on CDR3 protein sequence are summarized as one entry with the most common DNA and genes. Here the V and J calls rest on TCRdb's processing, not on the authors' analysis. The sample table contains around 80,000 distinct CDR3 sequences; only one count was recorded for roughly 90% of them. In total, the top ten clones hold about 0.47% of the sample.

Peripheral blood CD8+ and CD4+ T cells from healthy donors, Susac syndrome patients and multiple sclerosis patients were profiled using high-throughput TCR beta sequencing. The multiple sclerosis controls were treatment-naive patients who had stable or active relapsing-remitting disease and met the revised McDonald criteria. CD8+ TEMRA cells were enriched by FACS, while bulk CD8+ and CD4+ T cells were purified by magnetic negative isolation. Blood was drawn into EDTA tubes, processed within 24 hours, and PBMCs were isolated by density gradient centrifugation. PBMCs destined for TCR sequencing were cryopreserved in liquid nitrogen and later thawed in a 37 °C water bath. Purity of sorted or isolated CD4+, CD8+ and CD8+ TEMRA cells was at least 90%.

Sequences were obtained from CD8+ T cells from PBMCs. In this chain, TRBV7-9 is recombined with TRBJ1-1, and the D gene may be TRBD1, 6 bases matching. The sequence was obtained from a human donor with multiple sclerosis. The CDR3 sequence is CASSLGAWNTEAFF. The DNA sequence is as follows: TGTGCCAGCAGCTTGGGGGCATGGAACACTGAAGCTTTCTTT.